The 18 T cell receptor beta chains presented below share a single source sample, sequenced in a study of blood T cell repertoires in COVID-19. Using immunoSEQ multiplex PCR, the repertoire was profiled, and TCRdb retains in-frame clones only, with some absent. Among nearly 110,000 clones listed, approximately 80% were seen once. The material sequenced was peripheral blood. These receptors all come from an elderly man with COVID-19, enrolled during active disease.

Only a few counts were recorded for this clone. The chain has TRBV19 and TRBJ2-5; unclear D gene. Germline V gene lookup returns CDR1 LNHDA and CDR2 SQIVND (reference sequence). The CDR3 is 14 residues long. V was clipped by 2 bases and J by 4 bases, with 11 bases between them. In DNA, the CDR3 is TGTGCCAGTAGTATACGAAGCACGGGAGAGACCCAGTACTTC. It codes for CASSIRSTGETQYF.

This clone showed up just once. The chain is built from TRBV7-8 and TRBJ1-4, with D perhaps TRBD1 (6 bases). The CDR3 runs to 13 residues. CDR1 and CDR2 (germline): SGHVS, FQNEAQ. With 5 bases removed from V and 3 bases from J, the gap between germline ends came to 7 bases. CDR3 in amino acids: CASSRTANEKLFF. The CDR3 DNA is TGTGCCAGCAGCCGGACAGCTAATGAAAAACTGTTTTTT.

The genes are TRBV5-4 and TRBJ1-1, with TRBD1 matching 11 bases. The germline V gene encodes CDR1 SGHNT and CDR2 YYREEE (reference sequence). The junction had 5 bases not matched to a gene; V was cut back by 0 bases and J by 4 bases. This CDR3 is built from 16 residues. The DNA for the CDR3 is TGTGCCAGCAGCTTGGGGGGACAGGGGGTCGGCACTGAAGCTTTCTTT. As protein: CASSLGGQGVGTEAFF.

To note about this clone: Because the CDR3 is missing its conserved closing phenylalanine or tryptophan, this is likely a read error. The DNA is omitted, as the CDR3 cannot be located on it reliably, and the CDR3 follows TCRdb's listing. The genes are TRBV30 and TRBJ2-7; the table's D gene call, TRBD1, was not cross checked with the DNA. The CDR3 is 9 residues long, ends included. Germline CDR1 GTSNPN, CDR2 SVGIG (reference sequence). The CDR3 protein is CAWRDRGLD.

CDR3 amino acids: CASSEGVKRNYEQYF. The CDR3, as DNA: TGTGCCAGCAGTGAAGGAGTGAAACGAAACTACGAGCAGTACTTC. The chain has TRBV6-1 and TRBJ2-7; D is undetermined. V dropped 1 base and J dropped 3 bases, with 13 bases sitting between them. There are 15 residues in the CDR3. Looked up from germline, CDR1 is MNHNS and CDR2 is SASEGT.

J is TRBJ2-5 and V is TRBV6-5; TRBD2 matches at 7 bases. The CDR3 has 13 residues. Trimming removed 8 bases from V and 5 bases from J; junction bases left unmatched: 8. Per germline, CDR1 MNHEY and CDR2 SVGAGI. The CDR3, as DNA: TGTGCCAGCGGGGCCGGGACTAAGGAGACCCAGTACTTC. Protein: CASGAGTKETQYF.

This clone was picked up a small number of times. The chain is built from TRBV6-5 and TRBJ2-7; TRBD1 is a possible D gene (6 bases). Deletions cut 7 bases from V and 3 bases from J, with 13 bases between. The CDR3 sequence is 13 residues long. Per the germline V gene, CDR1 is MNHEY and CDR2 is SVGAGI. The CDR3 sequence is CASKQDSYYEQYF. The CDR3 DNA is TGTGCCAGCAAACAGGACAGTTACTACGAGCAGTACTTC.

This chain's CDR3 is CASSLGLSTDTQYF. The CDR3 DNA reads TGTGCCAGCAGCTTAGGGCTTAGCACAGATACGCAGTATTTT. The rearrangement links TRBV7-9 to TRBJ2-3, with no clear D. The length of the CDR3 is 14 residues. The germline CDR1 and CDR2 sequences are SEHNR and FQNEAQ (reference sequence). V gave up 1 base and J gave up 0 bases, with 5 bases separating them.

V is TRBV7-8 and J is TRBJ2-3; 11 nucleotides match TRBD1. Germline V lookup: CDR1 SGHVS, CDR2 FQNEAQ. This CDR3 is built from 15 residues. The CDR3 nucleotides are TGTGCTGGGGGACAGGGGGTTTCTTACACAGATACGCAGTATTTT. Translating it yields CAGGQGVSYTDTQYF.

The rearrangement links TRBV16 to TRBJ1-1, with D possibly TRBD1 on 6 matching bases. The germline gives CDR1 KGHSY, CDR2 FQNENV. V was pared by 4 bases and J by 0 bases, with 12 bases between. CDR3 length: 15 residues. CDR3 DNA: TGTGCCAGCAGCCTTCCGACAGGATTGAACACTGAAGCTTTCTTT. The encoded protein is CASSLPTGLNTEAFF. Full variable domain (missing parts from reference TRBV16 and TRBJ1-1): GEEVAQTPKHLVRGEGQKAKLYCAPIKGHSYVFWYQQVLKNEFKFLISFQNENVFDETGMPKERFSAKCLPNSPCSLEIQATKLEDSAVYFCASSLPTGLNTEAFFGQGTRLTVV.

The rearrangement uses TRBV10-3 and TRBJ1-2; a weak D match, TRBD1 (5 bases). CDR3 length: 13 residues. Deletions cut 3 bases from V and 8 bases from J, with 13 bases between. CDR1 and CDR2 (germline): ENHRY, SYGVKD. Here the CDR3 DNA reads TGTGCCATCAGTGAAGGGGAATCGGGCGGCTACACCTTC. Amino acid sequence: CAISEGESGGYTF.

Note on this clone: One junction end does not reproduce the germline sequence, and a read error may be involved. The V gene is TRBV18, the J gene TRBJ2-1, with 11 bases matching TRBD2. Germline CDR1 KGHSH, CDR2 LQKENI. CDR3 size: 15 residues. CDR3 bases: TGTGCCAGCTCTCCACCGGGACTAGCGGACAATGAGCAGTTCTTC. Its protein product is CASSPPGLADNEQFF.

The chain combines TRBV23-1 with TRBJ2-4; TRBD1 agrees at 10 bases. TRBV23-1 is an ORF, with its function uncertain. The CDR3 spans 19 residues. With 3 bases clipped from V and 0 bases from J, the junction kept 11 bases outside the gene matches. The CDR3 nucleotides are TGCGCCAGCAGTCACCCCGGGACAGGGGATTTACTAGCCAAAAACATTCAGTACTTC. It encodes CASSHPGTGDLLAKNIQYF.

The genes are TRBV4-3 and TRBJ1-6, with 8 bases matching TRBD1. The CDR3 spans 18 residues. Germline-derived CDR1 and CDR2 are LGHNA and YSLEER. V gave up 0 bases and J gave up 5 bases; unmatched junction bases: 9. This chain's CDR3 is CASSQEPQGANNNSPLHF. DNA of the CDR3: TGCGCCAGCAGCCAAGAACCGCAGGGGGCTAATAATAATTCACCCCTCCACTTT.

The chain employs TRBV11-2 and TRBJ2-1; 10 bases match TRBD1. With V trimmed by 0 bases and J by 10 bases, 3 bases remained unmatched. Germline loops: CDR1 SGHAT, CDR2 FQNNGV. This CDR3 contains 14 residues. Here the CDR3 DNA reads TGTGCCAGCAGCTTAGAGACAGGGGGCTGGGAGCAGTTCTTC. Encoded protein: CASSLETGGWEQFF. Full variable domain (outside the CDR3, taken from reference TRBV11-2 and TRBJ2-1): EAGVAQSPRYKIIEKRQSVAFWCNPISGHATLYWYQQILGQGPKLLIQFQNNGVVDDSQLPKDRFSAERLKGVDSTLKIQPAKLEDSAVYLCASSLETGGWEQFFGPGTRLTVL.

V is TRBV2 and J is TRBJ2-2; D possibly corresponds to TRBD2 (5 bases). CDR3 length: 13 residues. The V end was cut by 8 bases, the J end by 4 bases, with 11 bases between. CDR1 SNHLY and CDR2 FYNNEI come from the germline V gene. CDR3 DNA sequence: TGTGCCAGCGTCAGCGGTTCCACCGGGGAGCTGTTTTTT. It translates to CASVSGSTGELFF.

This sequence joins TRBV7-2 and TRBJ2-5; 10 bases agree with TRBD2. Germline-derived CDR1 and CDR2 are SGHTA and FQGNSA. The CDR3 contains 15 residues. V was clipped by 3 bases and J by 4 bases; unmatched bases: 5. The CDR3 nucleotides are TGTGCCAGCAGCTTCCGGGTAGCGGGAGGAGAGACCCAGTACTTC. Its translation: CASSFRVAGGETQYF.

This clone has only a few counts. The gene calls are TRBV9 and TRBJ2-1; the match to TRBD2 covers 11 bases. CDR1 and CDR2 from the germline V gene are SGDLS and YYNGEE. CDR3 length: 15 amino acids. The ends lost 6 bases at V and 12 bases at J; junction bases unmatched: 14. Here the CDR3 DNA reads TGTGCCAGCACCACGGGACTAGCGGACTCCGTACGGCAGTTCTTC. Translation gives CASTTGLADSVRQFF.